This T cell receptor beta chain was retrieved from a study of identical twins. General observations from the study: The same donors were not followed; conclusions instead depended on cross-sectional statistical analysis. For zero-insertion analyses, partial confounding could come from invariant MAIT and iNKT cells. When twins shared out-of-frame alpha sequences, those sequences had excess low generation probability. Fewer insertions characterized abundant cord blood beta clonotypes, whereas memory repertoires showed none.

The table lists this clonotype with a few counts. Its target is unknown. TCRdb re-analysed the 5' RACE reads in MiXCR, keeping a single row per CDR3 protein. The sample holds roughly 690,000 distinct CDR3 sequences, over 5% seen once. The CDR3 spans 16 residues. V shed 5 bases and J shed 0 bases, with 14 bases lying between them. The germline CDR1 and CDR2 sequences are MDHEN and SYDVKM. The sample taken for sequencing was naive T cells sorted from blood. The chain recombines TRBV28 with TRBJ2-1; D is undetermined. The source of this sequence is a man between 18 and 29 years old in good health. DNA for the CDR3: TGTGCCAGCAGTCAGCGCCCGATTCCCTCCTACAATGAGCAGTTCTTC. Translation gives CASSQRPIPSYNEQFF.